These 31 T cell receptor beta chains share one sample of origin, sequenced in a study of T cells in Graves' hyperthyroidism and ophthalmopathy (dated by TCRdb to the late 2010s). Receptor libraries were prepared by multiplex PCR. The instrument given in TCRdb is Illumina HiSeq 2000. The TCR beta CDR3 regions were amplified from the RNA transcripts. The TCR CDR3 was subjected to a first round of RT-PCR using the HTBI primer set and the Qiagen OneStep RT-PCR kit. TCRdb cleaned the public reads at Q25 with fastp, built clones with MiXCR and kept in-frame beta chains. CDR3 protein duplicates are merged, each entry listing the most common genes and DNA. Recorded for this sample are around 300,000 distinct CDR3 sequences; approximately 13% of them occurred a single time. The leading ten clones occupy 20% to 25% of the sample. Source material: blood. These receptors all stem from a woman in her thirties with Graves' hyperthyroidism.

This clonotype occurred many times. V gene TRBV12-3 or TRBV12-4 combines with J gene TRBJ1-5, with D uncertain. Trimming shortened V by 3 bases and J by 6 bases, and 9 bases separated the two germline ends. The CDR3 is 13 amino acids. CDR3 sequence (DNA): TGTGCCAGCAGTTTTTCGACGGGTCAGCCCCAGCATTTT. Its protein is CASSFSTGQPQHF.

This clonotype was observed at least ten times. The chain uses TRBV20-1 and TRBJ2-7; maybe TRBD2 (6 bases). Trimming cost V 6 bases and J 6 bases, with 21 bases left between them. The CDR3 runs to 14 residues. The V gene's germline CDR1 is DFQATT and CDR2 SNEGSKA (reference sequence). The CDR3, as DNA: TGCAGTGCCCCTGACGCGGGACGTTCTGGCGAGCAGTACTTC. Encoded protein: CSAPDAGRSGEQYF.

This clonotype came up many times. The chain uses TRBV28 and TRBJ2-7; D remains ambiguous. Germline CDR1 MDHEN, CDR2 SYDVKM. Trimming took off 8 bases at V and 5 bases at J, with 13 bases between the two ends. The length of the CDR3 is 12 residues. This CDR3 reads CASDTPGDEQYF. The CDR3, as DNA: TGTGCCAGCGACACTCCGGGCGACGAGCAGTACTTC.

V gene TRBV15 combines with J gene TRBJ2-7; D is perhaps TRBD1 or TRBD2 (7 bases each). Trimming cost V 1 base and J 3 bases, with 10 bases left between them. This CDR3 is built from 14 residues. The germline V gene encodes CDR1 LNHNV and CDR2 YYDKDF (reference sequence). DNA for the CDR3: TGTGCCACCAGCAGAGGCAGGGGGGGCTACGAGCAGTACTTC. Translated, it gives CATSRGRGGYEQYF.

This clonotype was counted only a few times. The chain links TRBV6-1 to TRBJ2-5, with 14 positions matching TRBD2. This CDR3 is 15 amino acids long. The germline gives CDR1 MNHNS, CDR2 SASEGT. With 8 bases clipped from V and 4 bases from J, the junction kept 6 bases outside the gene matches. The CDR3 sequence: CASQGTSGRGETQYF. CDR3 nucleotide sequence: TGTGCCAGCCAGGGGACTAGCGGGAGAGGAGAGACCCAGTACTTC.

The sample holds many counts of this clonotype. J is TRBJ2-1 and V is TRBV29-1, with D possibly being TRBD2 (6 bases). The CDR3 has 12 residues. V was pared by 6 bases and J by 12 bases, with 18 bases between. The germline V gene has CDR1 SQVTM and CDR2 ANQGSEA. DNA of the CDR3: TGCAGCGTCCATGAATCGGGACTTGGGCAGTTCTTC. Amino acid sequence: CSVHESGLGQFF.

This clonotype was detected ten times or more. The chain recombines TRBV6-5 with TRBJ1-3; tentative D call: TRBD1 (5 bases). Germline V lookup: CDR1 MNHEY, CDR2 SVGAGI. Trimming removed 2 bases at V and 4 bases at J, with 15 bases between. The CDR3 is 16 amino acids. As DNA, the CDR3 is TGTGCCAGCAGTTACGGTGGGCAGGGTGGAGGAAACACCATATATTTT. The encoded protein is CASSYGGQGGGNTIYF.

The genes are TRBV4-1 and TRBJ2-1; D ambiguous. The V and J ends lost 4 bases and 4 bases respectively, with 11 bases between them. Looked up from germline, CDR1 is MGHRA and CDR2 is YSYEKL. The CDR3 is 14 residues long. The CDR3 bases are TGCGCCAGCAGCCGATCAGTGACTTACAATGAGCAGTTCTTC. Its protein is CASSRSVTYNEQFF.

The rearrangement uses TRBV19 and TRBJ2-1, with 14 bases matching TRBD2. V lost 4 bases and J lost 9; bases outside the gene matches: 8. The CDR3 is 16 residues long. Germline V CDR1 and CDR2: LNHDA, SQIVND (reference sequence). CDR3 nucleotides: TGTGCCAGTAGTACCGCCGGGACTAGCGGGAGACCTGAGCAGTTCTTC. As protein: CASSTAGTSGRPEQFF.

This clonotype was detected a few times. This rearrangement joins TRBV10-3 to TRBJ2-7; tentatively, D is TRBD1 or TRBD2 (8 bases each). The CDR3 has 16 residues. CDR1 ENHRY and CDR2 SYGVKD come from the germline V gene. Trimming left V 5 bases short and J 5 bases short, with 22 bases between. The CDR3 bases are TGTGCCATCAGTCCGGGGGGGGAGACAGGGGTCCACGAGCAGTACTTC. This codes for CAISPGGETGVHEQYF.

The chain joins TRBV11-1 to TRBJ2-3; D may be TRBD2 (6 bases). Deletions cut 7 bases from V and 7 bases from J, with 18 bases between. The CDR3 runs to 14 residues. Per the germline V gene, CDR1 is SGHAT and CDR2 is FQDESV (reference sequence). CDR3 region: CASTPGTWIYTQYF. DNA of the CDR3: TGTGCCAGCACCCCCGGGACTTGGATTTATACGCAGTATTTT. The full variable domain, rest sourced from reference TRBV11-1 and TRBJ2-3, is EAEVAQSPRYKITEKSQAVAFWCDPISGHATLYWYRQILGQGPELLVQFQDESVVDDSQLPKDRFSAERLKGVDSTLKIQPAELGDSAMYLCASTPGTWIYTQYFGPGTRLTVL.

A remark on this clonotype: This may stem from a read error, because a much larger clone lies one nucleotide away. This chain uses TRBV28 with TRBJ2-7; D may match TRBD1 or TRBD2 (5 bases each). Germline loops: CDR1 MDHEN, CDR2 SYDVKM. CDR3 length equals 17 residues. Trimming pared 3 bases from V and 1 base from J, leaving 19 bases between. The CDR3 coding sequence is TGTGCCAGCAGTTTGCTCACGGGACCACTATCATCCTACGAGCAGTACTTC. Its translation is CASSLLTGPLSSYEQYF.

There are many counts of this clonotype. The CDR3 DNA reads as TGTGCCAGCACCCCGCGGACTAGCGGCCACAATGAGCAGTTCTTC. As protein: CASTPRTSGHNEQFF. The chain couples TRBV7-2 to TRBJ2-1, with 10 positions matching TRBD2. Trimming took 7 bases from V and 5 from J; bases not matched to a gene: 8. CDR1 is SGHTA, CDR2 FQGNSA, per germline. This CDR3 has 15 amino acids.

Only a few counts were recorded for this clonotype. The rearrangement joins TRBV5-6 to TRBJ2-5; D not resolved. Trimming left V 10 bases short and J 2 bases short, with 15 bases between. The CDR3 is 13 residues long. Germline V gene data show CDR1 as SGHDT and CDR2 as YYEEEE. The CDR3 DNA sequence: TGTGCCGGCTCGAGTTGGGGACAAGAGACCCAGTACTTC. Translated: CAGSSWGQETQYF.

The rearrangement joins TRBV12-3 or TRBV12-4 to TRBJ2-2; TRBD1 or TRBD2 may be the D gene (5 bases each). This CDR3 spans 15 amino acids. Deletions cut 3 bases from V and 7 bases from J, with 15 bases between. The CDR3 nucleotides are TGTGCCAGCAGTTTCGCCGGCCTGGGGGTCGGGGAGCTGTTTTTT. It is translated as CASSFAGLGVGELFF.

This chain uses TRBV7-2 with TRBJ2-1; no reliable D call. The ends were cut back, 1 base at V and 1 base at J, with 8 bases in the middle. CDR1 is SGHTA and CDR2 is FQGNSA in the germline V gene. CDR3 length: 15 amino acids. CDR3 residues: CASSLVPLSYNEQFF. DNA of the CDR3: TGTGCCAGCAGCTTAGTCCCGCTATCCTACAATGAGCAGTTCTTC.

There are a few counts of this clonotype. The chain is built from TRBV6-1 and TRBJ2-5; 8 bases align to TRBD1. Germline values: CDR1 MNHNS, CDR2 SASEGT. The CDR3 loop spans 15 amino acids. After removal of 4 bases from V and 5 bases from J, the junction contained 9 bases not matched to a gene. CDR3 sequence (DNA): TGTGCCAGCAGTGTCGTAGGACAGGGTGTGGAGACCCAGTACTTC. It yields the protein CASSVVGQGVETQYF.

The chain is built from TRBV5-1 and TRBJ1-6; unclear D gene. The ends were cut back, 0 bases at V and 7 bases at J, with 8 bases in the middle. The CDR3 has 14 residues. Germline loops: CDR1 SGHRS, CDR2 YFSETQ. CDR3 in amino acids: CASSLGPENSPLHF. The CDR3 region has the DNA TGCGCCAGCAGCTTGGGGCCGGAAAATTCACCCCTCCACTTT.

In this sample, this clonotype turned up many times. This chain links TRBV28 with TRBJ2-7; 9 bases agree with TRBD2. V shed 2 bases and J 2 bases; nucleotides not matched to a gene: 10. The CDR3 consists of 17 residues. The germline CDR1 and CDR2 sequences are MDHEN and SYDVKM. CDR3 in amino acids: CASSLEVRGRATYEQYF. The CDR3 DNA follows: TGTGCCAGCAGTTTAGAGGTGCGCGGGAGGGCCACCTACGAGCAGTACTTC.

This clonotype was counted ten times or more. V gene TRBV28 combines with J gene TRBJ1-4; D not certain. This CDR3 contains 12 residues. The germline V gene encodes CDR1 MDHEN and CDR2 SYDVKM. Trimming cost V 1 base and J 8 bases, with 5 bases left between them. The CDR3 DNA reads as TGTGCCAGCAGTTTATATTTAGAAAAACTGTTTTTT. Encoded protein: CASSLYLEKLFF.

The CDR3 DNA reads as TGTGCCAGCAGCTTAATCTCAACAAAACCCACAGATACGCAGTATTTT. Protein product: CASSLISTKPTDTQYF. The J gene is TRBJ2-3, the V gene TRBV7-8; the D is unclear. CDR3 length: 16 amino acids. With 2 bases removed from V and 2 bases from J, the gap between germline ends came to 14 bases. Germline V gene lookup returns CDR1 SGHVS and CDR2 FQNEAQ.

This CDR3 is CASSKDRGRDEQFF. The CDR3, as DNA: TGTGCCAGCAGTAAGGACAGGGGGCGGGATGAGCAGTTCTTC. The rearrangement links TRBV6-1 to TRBJ2-1, with 11 nucleotides matching TRBD1. This CDR3 is built from 14 residues. V trimming: 5 bases; J trimming: 8 bases; junction bases outside the gene matches: 5. Germline CDR1 MNHNS, CDR2 SASEGT.

This clonotype appeared many times. The chain employs TRBV12-3 or TRBV12-4 and TRBJ2-7; no clear D gene. Trimming removed 2 bases from V and 6 bases from J, with 11 bases in between. The CDR3 is made up of 13 amino acids. The CDR3 region is CASSLSPWFEQYF. The CDR3, as DNA: TGTGCCAGCAGTTTATCCCCTTGGTTCGAGCAGTACTTC.

The sample holds a few counts of this clonotype. The V and J genes are TRBV7-2 and TRBJ2-3, with 10 nucleotides matching TRBD2. This CDR3 comprises 16 residues. Germline CDR1 reads SGHTA; CDR2 reads FQGNSA. J was trimmed by 2 bases and V by 5 bases; bases with no gene match: 7. The DNA for the CDR3 is TGTGCCAGCAGCCGTAGCGGGAGGTTCCTCACAGATACGCAGTATTTT. Translated, it gives CASSRSGRFLTDTQYF.

This clonotype has a count of ten or more. The V call is TRBV27, the J call TRBJ2-1; 7 bases agree with TRBD2. The CDR3 totals 17 residues. V gave up 6 bases and J gave up 1 base; unmatched junction bases: 12. CDR1 is MNHEY, CDR2 SMNVEV, per germline (reference sequence). Here the CDR3 reads CASSPWASGKSYNEQFF. As DNA, the CDR3 is TGTGCCAGCAGCCCTTGGGCGAGCGGGAAATCCTACAATGAGCAGTTCTTC.

This clonotype was seen only a few times. This chain connects TRBV27 to TRBJ2-4; D unresolved. With 3 bases removed from V and 1 base from J, the gap between germline ends came to 10 bases. The CDR3 runs 15 residues. The germline gives CDR1 MNHEY, CDR2 SMNVEV (reference sequence). CDR3 nucleotide sequence: TGTGCCAGCAGTTTGTCCGGTGGGGCCAAAAACATTCAGTACTTC. Translation gives CASSLSGGAKNIQYF.

This clonotype was counted ten times or more. A read error may produce the germline difference seen at one junction end. The chain is built from TRBV5-1 and TRBJ2-5, with 11 bases that match TRBD2. The CDR3 length is 15 residues. CDR1 is SGHRS, CDR2 YFSETQ, per germline. CDR3 sequence: CASSLGTSGQETQYF. Here the CDR3 DNA reads TGTGCCAGCAGCCTAGGGACTAGCGGACAAGAGACCCAGTACTTC. Supplemented by reference TRBV5-1 and TRBJ2-5, the full variable domain reads KAGVTQTPRYLIKTRGQQVTLSCSPISGHRSVSWYQQTPGQGLQFLFEYFSETQRNKGNFPGRFSGRQFSNSRSEMNVSTLELGDSALYLCASSLGTSGQETQYFGPGTRLLVL.

This clonotype has a count of ten or more. V usage is TRBV20-1 and J usage is TRBJ2-1; 10 nucleotides line up with TRBD1. The germline V gene has CDR1 DFQATT and CDR2 SNEGSKA (reference sequence). The CDR3 consists of 18 residues. The V and J ends lost 2 bases and 13 bases, in that order; junction bases with no gene match: 23. This CDR3 reads CSARSPVRRQGARVEQFF. Written as DNA, the CDR3 is TGCAGTGCTAGATCCCCAGTTAGGAGACAGGGGGCGCGGGTTGAACAGTTCTTC.

This clonotype was seen repeatedly, ten times or more. The V gene is TRBV10-3, the J gene TRBJ2-5, with 11 nucleotides matching TRBD1. The CDR3 is 16 amino acids. CDR1 ENHRY and CDR2 SYGVKD come from the germline V gene. Trimming removed 3 bases from V and 5 bases from J; junction bases left unmatched: 8. The CDR3 region is CAISDQGQGAGETQYF. The CDR3 nucleotides are TGTGCCATCAGTGATCAAGGACAGGGGGCTGGGGAGACCCAGTACTTC.

This clonotype was detected ten times or more. The J gene is TRBJ2-7, the V gene TRBV13; no clear D. Trimming pared 5 bases from V and 2 bases from J, leaving 16 bases between. The CDR3 contains 15 residues. Germline values: CDR1 PRHDT, CDR2 FYEKMQ (reference sequence). DNA of the CDR3: TGTGCCAGCAGCGGCCGGAAGTCCCCAACCTACGAGCAGTACTTC. Protein: CASSGRKSPTYEQYF.

The CDR3 sequence: CATSRDNLGGTTGELFF. The CDR3 nucleotides read TGTGCCACCAGCAGAGACAACCTCGGGGGAACCACCGGGGAGCTGTTTTTT. This chain joins TRBV15 and TRBJ2-2; tentatively, D is TRBD2 (6 bases). The germline CDR1 and CDR2 sequences are LNHNV and YYDKDF (reference sequence). Trimming took off 0 bases at V and 4 bases at J, with 15 bases between the two ends. This CDR3 spans 17 amino acids. The full variable domain, its missing parts supplied by reference TRBV15 and TRBJ2-2, is DAMVIQNPRYQVTQFGKPVTLSCSQTLNHNVMYWYQQKSSQAPKLLFHYYDKDFNNEADTPDNFQSRRPNTSFCFLDIRSPGLGDTAMYLCATSRDNLGGTTGELFFGEGSRLTVL.